These 18 T cell receptor beta chains originate from one sample sequenced in a study of cytomegalovirus exposure and HLA in healthy donors. Assay: immunoSEQ multiplex PCR; the TCRdb copy retains only in-frame clones and omits some. This sample has about 170,000 clones, with roughly 86% found just once. Sequenced sample: PBMCs. These receptors were collected from a man younger than 35 in good health and CMV-seropositive.

CDR3 sequence: CASSRGHGGEAFF. The DNA for the CDR3 is TGTGCCAGCAGCCGAGGCCACGGGGGGGAAGCTTTCTTT. This chain links TRBV7-2 with TRBJ1-1, with D perhaps matching TRBD1 (5 bases). The CDR3 length is 13 residues. V was shortened by 5 bases and J by 8 bases, with 15 bases between the two germline ends. In germline, CDR1 is SGHTA, CDR2 FQGNSA.

This clone was found a few times. This chain joins TRBV6-1 and TRBJ1-5; D is possibly TRBD1 (6 bases). Trimming left V 5 bases short and J 7 bases short, with 18 bases between. The CDR3 loop spans 15 amino acids. Looked up from germline, CDR1 is MNHNS and CDR2 is SASEGT. The CDR3 DNA reads as TGTGCCAGCAGTCAAAAGACAGAGAGGGGGCAGCCCCAGCATTTT. Its protein product is CASSQKTERGQPQHF.

DNA for the CDR3: TGTGCCAGTATCCGTGGGGGGGGAGAAGGCCAGCCCCAGCATTTT. It codes for CASIRGGGEGQPQHF. The chain is built from TRBV19 and TRBJ1-5; maybe TRBD1 (5 bases). The V end lost 7 bases, the J end lost 7 bases, and 20 bases lay between the germline ends. The CDR3 has 15 amino acids. The germline gives CDR1 LNHDA, CDR2 SQIVND (reference sequence).

J is TRBJ2-7 and V is TRBV5-4, with 7 positions matching TRBD1. CDR3 length equals 14 residues. With V trimmed by 4 bases and J by 4 bases, 8 bases remained unmatched. CDR1 and CDR2 from the germline V gene are SGHNT and YYREEE (reference sequence). CDR3 protein: CASSPGTAIYEQYF. For the CDR3, the DNA is TGTGCCAGCAGCCCCGGGACAGCGATTTACGAGCAGTACTTC.

This clone occurred a few times. The chain recombines TRBV12-1 with TRBJ2-3; the table assigns TRBD2, which was not confirmed against the DNA. TRBV12-1 counts as a pseudogene. This CDR3 spans 16 amino acids. CDR3 nucleotides: TGTGCCAGCACGGTCCCCCGACGGCGGCACACAGATACGCAGTATTTT. This codes for CASTVPRRRHTDTQYF.

The J gene is TRBJ2-7, the V gene TRBV27; 10 bases agree with TRBD1. V lost 5 bases, J lost 5 bases, and 6 bases stayed unmatched. Germline V CDR1 and CDR2: MNHEY, SMNVEV (reference sequence). CDR3 length: 14 residues. The CDR3 loop reads CASSLGQGPHEQYF. The DNA of the CDR3 is TGTGCCAGCAGTCTGGGACAGGGGCCCCACGAGCAGTACTTC.

The chain is built from TRBV4-3 and TRBJ2-5; D is perhaps TRBD2 (5 bases). Germline-derived CDR1 and CDR2 are LGHNA and YSLEER. V dropped 2 bases and J dropped 5 bases, with 12 bases sitting between them. This CDR3 comprises 14 residues. The DNA for the CDR3 is TGCGCCAGCAGCCAAAGGGCCCAGCGGGAGACCCAGTACTTC. Its translation is CASSQRAQRETQYF.

The chain combines TRBV11-2 with TRBJ2-3; 9 positions match TRBD1. The germline gives CDR1 SGHAT, CDR2 FQNNGV. CDR3 size: 14 residues. Trimming cost V 3 bases and J 4 bases; bases outside gene matches: 2. CDR3 sequence: CASSLTGGADTQYF. In nucleotides, the CDR3 is TGTGCCAGCAGCTTGACAGGGGGAGCAGATACGCAGTATTTT.

The genes are TRBV20-1 and TRBJ2-7; unclear D gene. V shed 3 bases and J shed 2 bases, with 5 bases lying between them. Germline values: CDR1 DFQATT, CDR2 SNEGSKA (reference sequence). This CDR3 has 11 residues. The chain's CDR3 is CSASRAYEQYF. In DNA, the CDR3 is TGCAGTGCTAGCCGAGCCTACGAGCAGTACTTC.

The chain links TRBV30 to TRBJ2-1, with a weak D call TRBD2 (6 bases). Germline V CDR1 and CDR2: GTSNPN, SVGIG (reference sequence). V was trimmed by 0 bases and J by 2 bases, leaving 8 bases between them. The CDR3 has 14 residues. The CDR3 DNA reads TGTGCCTGGAGTGTCCGGGGGACCTACAATGAGCAGTTCTTC. It specifies CAWSVRGTYNEQFF.

The CDR3 loop reads CASSLRGNRVGNTGELFF. The CDR3 bases are TGTGCCAGCAGCTTACGGGGAAACAGGGTCGGGAACACCGGGGAGCTGTTTTTT. V usage is TRBV7-6 and J usage is TRBJ2-2; possible D gene TRBD1, 6 bases. CDR3 size: 18 residues. Germline loops: CDR1 SGHVS, CDR2 FNYEAQ. Trimming shortened V by 2 bases and J by 1 base, and 17 bases separated the two germline ends.

The chain joins TRBV14 to TRBJ2-7; 8 bases are a match to TRBD2. The germline V gene encodes CDR1 SGHDN and CDR2 FVKESK. The CDR3 has 16 amino acids. V lost 2 bases and J lost 4; bases outside the gene matches: 10. The CDR3, as DNA: TGTGCCAGCAGCCAACTAAGCGGGGGCCGCCGTTACGAGCAGTACTTC. Amino acids: CASSQLSGGRRYEQYF. The entire variable domain, with the rest obtained from reference TRBV14 and TRBJ2-7, is as follows: EAGVTQFPSHSVIEKGQTVTLRCDPISGHDNLYWYRRVMGKEIKFLLHFVKESKQDESGMPNNRFLAERTGGTYSTLKVQPAELEDSGVYFCASSQLSGGRRYEQYFGPGTRLTVT.

The chain carries TRBV7-6 and TRBJ2-7; perhaps TRBD1 as D (6 bases). The CDR3 sequence is 15 residues long. The germline gives CDR1 SGHVS, CDR2 FNYEAQ. V was clipped by 2 bases and J by 7 bases, with 18 bases between them. The DNA for the CDR3 is TGTGCCAGCAGCTTACTCGGCAGGGGATTGAGGGAGCAGTACTTC. The encoded protein is CASSLLGRGLREQYF.

This clone was seen a handful of times. The CDR3 nucleotides read TGTGCCAGCAGCTCTGAGCAGGGTGGCGCCTACGAGCAGTACTTC. Translated, it gives CASSSEQGGAYEQYF. The chain links TRBV7-2 to TRBJ2-7, with D possibly TRBD1 on 5 matching bases. V was pared by 4 bases and J by 2 bases, with 15 bases between. The CDR3 runs to 15 residues. Germline V lookup: CDR1 SGHTA, CDR2 FQGNSA. Supplemented by reference TRBV7-2 and TRBJ2-7, the full variable domain reads GAGVSQSPSNKVTEKGKDVELRCDPISGHTALYWYRQSLGQGLEFLIYFQGNSAPDKSGLPSDRFSAERTGGSVSTLTIQRTQQEDSAVYLCASSSEQGGAYEQYFGPGTRLTVT.

This clone has just one count. The rearrangement links TRBV29-1 to TRBJ2-3; no clear D gene. Germline assignment: CDR1 SQVTM and CDR2 ANQGSEA. V was trimmed by 5 bases and J by 2 bases, leaving 11 bases between them. The CDR3 runs to 13 residues. In DNA form, the CDR3 reads TGCAGCGTTCATGTCCGACACACAGATACGCAGTATTTT. Its translation is CSVHVRHTDTQYF.

The gene calls are TRBV27 and TRBJ2-7, with D possibly being TRBD1 (5 bases). V lost 6 bases and J lost 4, with 22 bases in between. CDR1 is MNHEY and CDR2 is SMNVEV in the germline V gene (reference sequence). This CDR3 contains 16 residues. The CDR3 loop reads CASRPVFASGAYEQYF. CDR3 coding DNA: TGTGCCAGCAGACCCGTTTTCGCTTCTGGGGCGTACGAGCAGTACTTC.

The gene calls are TRBV9 and TRBJ2-7; a weak D match, TRBD2 (5 bases). V lost 8 bases, J lost 4 bases, and 16 bases lay in between. This CDR3 has 13 amino acids. CDR1 and CDR2 (germline): SGDLS, YYNGEE. The CDR3 coding sequence is TGTGCCAGACCGGAACCGAGGGCTTACGAGCAGTACTTC. Amino acid sequence: CARPEPRAYEQYF.

This clone was seen a single time. This sequence joins TRBV19 and TRBJ2-7; 7 bases are a match to TRBD1. The length of the CDR3 is 15 residues. V shed 8 bases, J shed 1 base, and the junction held 11 bases outside the gene matches. Germline-derived CDR1 and CDR2 are LNHDA and SQIVND (reference sequence). CDR3 sequence: CASSDSTGNSYEQYF. Here the CDR3 DNA reads TGTGCCAGTTCCGACTCGACAGGGAATTCCTACGAGCAGTACTTC.